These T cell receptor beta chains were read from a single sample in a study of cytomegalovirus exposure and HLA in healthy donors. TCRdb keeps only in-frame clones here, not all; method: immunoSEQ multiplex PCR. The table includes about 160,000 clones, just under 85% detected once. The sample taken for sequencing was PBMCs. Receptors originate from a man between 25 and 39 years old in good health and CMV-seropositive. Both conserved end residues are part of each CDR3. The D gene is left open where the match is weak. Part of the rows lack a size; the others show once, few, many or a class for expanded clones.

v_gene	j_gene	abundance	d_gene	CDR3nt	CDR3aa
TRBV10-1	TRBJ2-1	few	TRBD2	TGCGCCAGCAGTAAGAAGGGCGGGGGGGCCTTGGGGAATGAGCAGTTCTTC	CASSKKGGGALGNEQFF
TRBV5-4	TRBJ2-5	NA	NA	TGTGCCAGCAGCTTCAGGGCACAAGAGACCCAGTACTTC	CASSFRAQETQYF
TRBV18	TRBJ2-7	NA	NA	TGTGCCAGCTCACCGACCACTAGATACGAGCAGTACTTC	CASSPTTRYEQYF
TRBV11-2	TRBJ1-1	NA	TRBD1	TGTGCCAGCCGCACTTGGGGCAGGGGGAGAACTGAAGCTTTCTTT	CASRTWGRGRTEAFF
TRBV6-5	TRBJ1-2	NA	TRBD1	TGTGCCAGCAGGCCCGGGACAGGGGGTTTTGGCTACACCTTC	CASRPGTGGFGYTF
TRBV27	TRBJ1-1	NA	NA	TGTGCCAGCAGCCCACCTGGCGGCACTGAAGCTTTCTTT	CASSPPGGTEAFF
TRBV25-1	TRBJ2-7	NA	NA	TGTGCCAGCAGTACTGGCTACGAGCAGTACTTC	CASSTGYEQYF
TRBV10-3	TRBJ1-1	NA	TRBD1	TGTGCCATCAGTGCACAGGGGGACACTGAAGCTTTCTTT	CAISAQGDTEAFF
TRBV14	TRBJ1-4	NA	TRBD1	TGTGCCAGCAGCCAAGAGCGTACAGGGGCAACTAATGAAAAACTGTTTTTT	CASSQERTGATNEKLFF
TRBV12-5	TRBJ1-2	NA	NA	TGTGCTAGTGGGGCAGGGGCGAACTATGGCTACACCTTC	CASGAGANYGYTF
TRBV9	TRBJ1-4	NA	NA	TGTGCTAGTTGCCAGGGACACGCAACTAATGAAAAACTGTTTTTT	CASCQGHATNEKLFF
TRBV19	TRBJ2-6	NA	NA	TGTGCCAGTAGTATAGACTCCGGGACTGGGGCCAACGTCCTGACTTTC	CASSIDSGTGANVLTF
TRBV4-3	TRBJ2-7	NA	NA	TGCGCCAGCAGCCAAGAGCAGGGCTACGAGCAGTACTTC	CASSQEQGYEQYF
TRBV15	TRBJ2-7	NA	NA	TGTGCCACCAGCAGAGTAGTAGACACCTCCTACGAGCAGTACTTC	CATSRVVDTSYEQYF
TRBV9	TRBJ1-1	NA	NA	TGTGCCAGCAGCAAAGATCCGTCAGGGTGGGGCACTGAAGCTTTCTTT	CASSKDPSGWGTEAFF
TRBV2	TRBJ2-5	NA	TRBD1	TGTGCCAGAACAGGGGGCTCCAAAGAGACCCAGTACTTC	CARTGGSKETQYF
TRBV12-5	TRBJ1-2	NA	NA	TGTGCTAGTGGTTTGAATACAGAGACGAACTATGGCTACACCTTC	CASGLNTETNYGYTF
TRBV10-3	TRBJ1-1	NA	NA	TGTGCCACTAATCAGGCTCTGAACACTGAAGCTTTCTTT	CATNQALNTEAFF
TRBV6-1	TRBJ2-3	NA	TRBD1	TGTGCCAGCACCCGGGGACAGGGGTTCACAGATACGCAGTATTTT	CASTRGQGFTDTQYF
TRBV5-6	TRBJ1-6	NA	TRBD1	TGTGCCAGCAGCTTGGGACAGGGTTTGGGATCACCCCTCCACTTT	CASSLGQGLGSPLHF
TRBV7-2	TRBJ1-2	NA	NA	TGTGCCAGCAGCCCCTCGGGGGGTCAAAACTATGGCTACACCTTC	CASSPSGGQNYGYTF
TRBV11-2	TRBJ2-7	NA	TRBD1	TGTGCCAGCAGCTTATACAGGGGCGGGGAGCAGTACTTC	CASSLYRGGEQYF